The clone carrying this T cell receptor (beta chain) was seen a single time. Antigen unknown. This table comes from immunoSEQ multiplex PCR, and its TCRdb copy is limited to in-frame clones, with some not included. The data contain under 6,000 clones, 66% of them singletons. The data stem from a study of CD8 T cell repertoires and HIV-1 epitope variants. Study at large: Twenty-five autologous and known Gag and Nef epitope variant peptides each stimulated T cells separately. Control wells had CMV/EBV/flu peptides, negative Ebola AY9, or no peptide.

Trimming at V came to 3 bases and at J to 4 bases, leaving 5 bases not matched to a gene. Germline values: CDR1 SGHNT, CDR2 YENEEA. The length of the CDR3 is 15 residues. The chain combines TRBV11-3 with TRBJ2-1; 8 bases align to TRBD2. Sequenced sample: cultured CD8+ T cells derived from PBMCs. The sequence was collected from a male donor with HIV. The CDR3 spells CASSFRSGSYNEQFF. The CDR3 DNA reads TGTGCCAGCAGCTTCAGAAGCGGGAGTTACAATGAGCAGTTCTTC.